Each of the 16 T cell receptor beta chains below was sequenced from the same sample in a study of regulatory T cells in long-lasting Graves disease. CDR3 regions were amplified by Arm-PCR using iRepertoire HTBI primers to build TCR beta libraries. Using its own MiXCR run on the multiplex PCR reads, TCRdb lists one record per CDR3 protein. The table lists approximately 300,000 distinct CDR3 sequences, over 15% of them singletons. Regarding time point: newly diagnosed GD, antithyroid drugs for less than 3 months. With RNA extracted from PBMCs as input, the TCR library was made. Sequencing used peripheral blood mononuclear cells (PBMCs), obtained at new diagnosis, from a patient treated with antithyroid drugs. Receptors originate from a female donor with Graves disease.

This clonotype has a handful of counts. This chain links TRBV28 with TRBJ2-3, with 8 bases matching TRBD2. The germline gives CDR1 MDHEN, CDR2 SYDVKM. The CDR3 sequence is 13 residues long. V gave up 5 bases and J gave up 8 bases; unmatched junction bases: 6. The CDR3 spells CASSTGGEGTQYF. The CDR3, as DNA: TGTGCCAGCAGTACGGGGGGGGAGGGTACGCAGTATTTT.

V and J are TRBV7-8 and TRBJ2-6; TRBD1 matches at 7 bases. After removal of 2 bases from V and 0 bases from J, the junction contained 1 base not matched to a gene. This CDR3 is built from 16 residues. Germline CDR1 SGHVS, CDR2 FQNEAQ. CDR3 DNA: TGTGCCAGCAGCTTAAACAGGGGCTCTGGGGCCAACGTCCTGACTTTC. Its protein product is CASSLNRGSGANVLTF.

This clonotype occurred many times. This chain joins TRBV29-1 and TRBJ2-3; 10 bases fit TRBD1. Losses at the gene ends were 7 bases for V and 4 bases for J; bases not matched to a gene: 5. The germline V gene encodes CDR1 SQVTM and CDR2 ANQGSEA. The CDR3 contains 13 residues. The CDR3 protein is CSAVDRGPDTQYF. CDR3 sequence (DNA): TGCAGCGCCGTCGACAGGGGGCCAGATACGCAGTATTTT.

This clonotype was counted at least ten times. The chain recombines TRBV6-2 or TRBV6-3 with TRBJ2-7, with D hard to call. Germline values: CDR1 MNHEY, CDR2 SVGEGT. The CDR3 totals 12 residues. Trimming took off 3 bases at V and 2 bases at J, with 5 bases between the two ends. The CDR3 here is CASSYAAYEQYF. The CDR3 bases are TGTGCCAGCAGTTATGCAGCCTACGAGCAGTACTTC.

This sequence joins TRBV7-9 and TRBJ1-2; D is uncertain. The V and J ends lost 5 bases and 8 bases respectively, with 12 bases between them. The germline V gene has CDR1 SEHNR and CDR2 FQNEAQ (reference sequence). There are 12 residues in the CDR3. The CDR3 bases are TGTGCCAGCAGCATAGACAATCACGGCTACACCTTC. Translating it yields CASSIDNHGYTF.

This clonotype has ten or more counts. This rearrangement joins TRBV19 to TRBJ1-4; 11 nucleotides align to TRBD1. This CDR3 is 13 amino acids long. V lost 7 bases to trimming and J lost 8 bases; unmatched junction nucleotides: 3. The V gene's germline CDR1 is LNHDA and CDR2 SQIVND (reference sequence). The CDR3 DNA follows: TGTGCCAGTAAGTGGACAGGGGGCGAAAAACTGTTTTTT. It encodes CASKWTGGEKLFF.

The chain combines TRBV7-9 with TRBJ2-5, with 11 bases fitting TRBD2. The CDR3 spans 16 residues. V dropped 5 bases and J dropped 4; count of bases not matched to a gene: 9. Germline loops: CDR1 SEHNR, CDR2 FQNEAQ (reference sequence). CDR3 residues: CASSLSGRAGTETQYF. The CDR3 bases are TGTGCCAGCAGCCTTAGCGGGAGGGCCGGTACAGAGACCCAGTACTTC.

This clonotype was recorded at least ten times. CDR3 sequence (DNA): TGTGCCAGCAGTGACACAGTTAACACTGAAGCTTTCTTT. Translating gives CASSDTVNTEAFF. This chain links TRBV25-1 with TRBJ1-1; D uncertain. CDR1 and CDR2 from the germline V gene are MGHDK and SYGVNS. The CDR3 is 13 amino acids. V dropped 3 bases and J dropped 2 bases, with 7 bases sitting between them.

This clonotype has at least ten counts. In nucleotides, the CDR3 is TGTGCCAGCAGCTTAGCGCTTCGGGTTGGAGAGACCCAGTACTTC. Amino acids: CASSLALRVGETQYF. This chain joins TRBV7-9 and TRBJ2-5; no definite D call. The CDR3 length is 15 residues. Germline CDR1 and CDR2: SEHNR and FQNEAQ (reference sequence). V was clipped by 0 bases and J by 4 bases, with 12 bases between them. Filled out from reference TRBV7-9 and TRBJ2-5, the complete variable domain reads DTGVSQNPRHKITKRGQNVTFRCDPISEHNRLYWYRQTLGQGPEFLTYFQNEAQLEKSRLLSDRFSAERPKGSFSTLEIQRTEQGDSAMYLCASSLALRVGETQYFGPGTRLLVL.

Ten or more counts support this clonotype. The chain recombines TRBV9 with TRBJ1-3, with D perhaps TRBD1 (5 bases). Germline V CDR1 and CDR2: SGDLS, YYNGEE. Trimming shortened V by 3 bases and J by 4 bases, and 14 bases separated the two germline ends. The CDR3 has 15 residues. The CDR3 here is CASSASGAPGNTIYF. CDR3 sequence (DNA): TGTGCCAGCAGCGCCTCCGGGGCGCCGGGAAACACCATATATTTT. Full variable domain (rest looked up from reference TRBV9 and TRBJ1-3): DSGVTQTPKHLITATGQRVTLRCSPRSGDLSVYWYQQSLDQGLQFLIQYYNGEERAKGNILERFSAQQFPDLHSELNLSSLELGDSALYFCASSASGAPGNTIYFGEGSWLTVV.

This clonotype was detected ten times or more. The chain uses TRBV12-3 or TRBV12-4 and TRBJ2-5, with TRBD1 matching 10 bases. V shed 6 bases, J shed 4 bases, and the junction held 5 bases outside the gene matches. This CDR3 comprises 14 residues. The CDR3 DNA is TGTGCCAGCAGAAACCGGGACAGGGGAGAGACCCAGTACTTC. Its protein product is CASRNRDRGETQYF.

This clonotype was counted only a few times. V is TRBV10-3 and J is TRBJ2-3, with a weak D call TRBD1 (6 bases). The CDR3 sequence is 14 residues long. Germline V gene sequence: CDR1 ENHRY, CDR2 SYGVKD. Trimming removed 0 bases from V and 2 bases from J, with 6 bases in between. CDR3 bases: TGTGCCATCAGTGAGTCGGGGGCCACAGATACGCAGTATTTT. Translated, it gives CAISESGATDTQYF.

A note on this clonotype: A read error may explain this, as a much larger clone is one base away. The V and J genes are TRBV11-3 and TRBJ2-7; no clear D gene. V was trimmed by 5 bases and J by 3 bases, leaving 29 bases between them. The CDR3 has 19 amino acids. From germline, CDR1 is SGHNT and CDR2 YENEEA. CDR3 nucleotide sequence: TGTGCCAGCAGCCCCATGGCCAGGAACTCTCCACTCCCGGGCTACGAGCAGTACTTC. Protein product: CASSPMARNSPLPGYEQYF.

This clonotype was observed at least ten times. Compared with germline, one end of the junction differs, possibly owing to a read error. J is TRBJ2-4 and V is TRBV20-1; weak D call: TRBD2 (5 bases). The CDR3 loop spans 14 amino acids. In germline, CDR1 is DFQATT, CDR2 SNEGSKA (reference sequence). The CDR3 DNA is TGCAGTACTCGGGGTCGTCTAGCCAGAAACATTCAGTACTTC. It yields the protein CSTRGRLARNIQYF.

The rearrangement joins TRBV29-1 to TRBJ2-1; a weak D match, TRBD1 (5 bases). The germline V and J ends were trimmed by 4 bases and 8 bases, with 6 bases remaining between them. Per germline, CDR1 SQVTM and CDR2 ANQGSEA. This CDR3 spans 10 amino acids. CDR3 DNA sequence: TGCAGCGTTGGGGGCGATGAGCAGTTCTTC. Protein product: CSVGGDEQFF.

This clonotype has ten or more counts. The chain employs TRBV30 and TRBJ1-1; tentative D call: TRBD1 (6 bases). V was trimmed by 2 bases and J by 0 bases, leaving 13 bases between them. This CDR3 has 15 amino acids. CDR1 is GTSNPN and CDR2 is SVGIG in the germline V gene (reference sequence). The CDR3 reads CAWSPGGAVNTEAFF. The CDR3 DNA reads as TGTGCCTGGAGTCCTGGGGGGGCAGTGAACACTGAAGCTTTCTTT.